What follows is one T cell receptor beta chain and its context. This entry comes from a study of blood T cell repertoires in COVID-19. Across the whole study: There were acute and convalescent COVID-19 samples, and they came from the United States, Italy and Spain. PBMCs, B-cell-depleted T cells, or T cells were the source of the cDNA or gDNA that made up the material.

Original analysis: By means of reference gene primer amplification, nucleated cell counts were estimated. Profiling relied on immunoSEQ multiplex PCR, and the TCRdb table lists in-frame clones only, not all of them. That table furnishes V, J and clone size, whereas the DNA furnished D and trimming. The sample yields some 140,000 clones, about four fifths seen once. Trimming left V 3 bases short and J 3 bases short, with 11 bases between. The germline gives CDR1 LNHDA, CDR2 SQIVND (reference sequence). The CDR3 is 14 residues long. Sequenced: peripheral blood. This chain joins TRBV19 and TRBJ1-2; D gene unclear. The source of this sequence is a human donor in a cohort sampled during active COVID-19. CDR3 amino acids: CASSIAGSYYGYTF. The CDR3 bases are TGTGCCAGTAGTATCGCGGGATCATACTATGGCTACACCTTC.